This T cell receptor (beta chain) comes out of a study of cytomegalovirus exposure and HLA in healthy donors (TCRdb year 2017). Turning to the overall study: In an earlier analysis of about 560 of the donors, approximately 300 Gb of sequence data and 95 million to 130 million unique TCR beta sequences from 150 million to 200 million T cells were reported. Every discovery cohort repertoire had been produced on one sequencing platform. High-throughput TCR immunosequencing, statistical association of individual TCRs with disease status, and machine learning were combined to predict cytomegalovirus infection status. Approximately 300 gigabases of sequencing data and about 92 million unique TCR sequences made up an early release that covered several hundred HLA-typed donors. The number of typed donors differed by locus: about 620-640 for A, B, C, DRB1 and DQB1; approximately 530 for DQA1; some 610 for DPA1; and around 490 for DPB1. Along with the roughly 670-subject first cohort, a separate validation cohort of approximately 110 different subjects was used. In a later analysis, previously published TCR beta repertoires from several hundred donors were re-analyzed and high-resolution HLA genotyping was added so that TCR occurrence patterns could be studied. Among about 360 genotyped donors of the cohort, an average of approximately 240,000 unique TCR beta nucleotide sequences were sequenced per donor, about a sixth of them non-productive. The study aimed to test whether cataloging public T cell receptors could reveal signatures of past pathogen exposure. A later genetic analysis took genome-wide SNP genotypes for about three fifths of the 666 donors and used that subset as a discovery cohort. Alongside the repertoire data, information on donor age, sex, ethnicity and CMV serostatus was compiled. The genetic ancestry cluster associated with self-reported Caucasian donors included around four fifths of the roughly 410 genotyped donors. In the later analysis, no new phenotypic data were used to find candidate immune exposures; instead, reliance was placed on TCR beta sequences and their occurrence across donors. Both class I and class II loci were covered by HLA typing, at four-digit resolution. The T cell repertoires of around 670 subjects were profiled by immunosequencing and related to cytomegalovirus serostatus. To decide whether each TCR beta V gene segment behaved as functional or pseudogenic, an earlier analysis of approximately 590 of the donors relied on high-throughput TCR beta sequencing. Because of strong linkage in the cohort, 4 to 6 DR-DQ haplotypes were treated as single units for association and clustering. Summary of the overall study and its limitations: Correlated functional status among segregating V segments might be attributable to linkage disequilibrium, but an unknown experimental factor could not be ruled out. A later genetic analysis associated a missense DCLRE1C variant with V-gene and J-gene trimming of TCR beta chains, and an independent cohort replicated the association. A cluster of highly shared sequence variants was judged likely to be a technical artifact of the sequencing pipeline. Because counts were too low, under 20 rarely observed V segments, including chromosome 9 orphons, were left out of the earlier analysis of some 600 of the donors. This cohort had only TCR beta chains sequenced, and the lack of alpha or paired-chain data limited which features could be detected. Strong co-occurrence of HLA alleles, especially DR and DQ, made assigning TCR associations to individual alleles difficult. Sequencing depth was assumed to be roughly uniform across donors in the presence/absence analyses, though that assumption may not hold. A later analysis found that HLA-associated TCR beta chains were more clonally expanded and had lower generation probabilities than equally common non-associated chains. Some IMGT-functional V segments, including TRBV6-2 and TRBV6-3, could not be distinguished by the 87-base-pair reads and were therefore excluded. In both the original and validation cohorts, the classifier was reported to diagnose cytomegalovirus status with high specificity and sensitivity. According to a later genetic analysis, donors in an Asian-associated ancestry cluster had fewer N-insertions in productive TCRs than the approximately 710-donor mean. In a later analysis, several top co-occurrence clusters were reported to appear linked to parvovirus B19, influenza, CMV and Epstein-Barr virus. According to a later analysis, TCR association rates differed among HLA loci, with DRB1 alleles showing the most associated TCRs and HLA-C alleles showing the fewest. For the cohort, immune exposure information was limited to CMV serostatus. A further reported finding was that TCR beta sequences accurately predicted the HLA-A and HLA-B alleles for most subjects in the first cohort. The study listed 150 to 200 TCR beta chains as associated with cytomegalovirus. Because HLA typing was unavailable for some donors at each locus, only the typed subset was used in association tests. Across donors, most TCR sequences were observed very rarely, whereas some public TCRs were present in many individuals. The authors suggested that the approach could potentially be extended to other disease states and immunological phenotypes. In vitro tests confirmed that a few of the cytomegalovirus-associated TCR beta chains recognize cytomegalovirus antigens. According to a later analysis, most CMV-associated TCR beta chains appeared to be HLA-restricted, and the HLA associations seemed to be driven largely by CMV exposure. Specific HLA alleles were associated with 15,000 to 20,000 TCR beta sequences at a false discovery rate of 0.05 in a later analysis. An earlier analysis of 587 of the donors showed that most TCR beta V segments appeared in productive rearrangements either about 87% or about 30% of the time, which broadly matched IMGT annotations.

Library creation used the immunoSEQ multiplex PCR assay. For the multiplex PCR, a mixture combining 60 forward primers for TCR Vbeta segments and 13 reverse primers for TCR Jbeta segments was used. A multiplex PCR assay on genomic DNA amplified the CDR3 region of rearranged TCR beta genes. The Illumina HiSeq System was used to sequence the amplified TCR beta libraries as 87-base-pair reads. Per the authors' processing: In a later analysis, about 80 million unique TCR beta chains were counted across the roughly 670 repertoires, and roughly 10 million of these chains were shared by at least two donors. To remove PCR and sequencing errors, raw reads were error-corrected and collapsed into unique sequences using a nearest-neighbor algorithm that merged closely related sequences. Alignment of CDR3 sequences to IMGT reference sequences was used to assign V, D and J gene segments. Each retained sequence needed at least a six-nucleotide match to both a V gene segment and a J gene segment. Rearrangements were classified as productive when the CDR3 lacked stop codons and remained in frame with V and J, and all other rearrangements were classified as non-productive. CDR3 was defined according to IMGT convention as the region running from the second conserved V-encoded cysteine to the conserved J-encoded phenylalanine. The earlier analysis of 550 to 650 of the donors excluded any sequence lacking an unambiguous match to a single V gene segment. In an earlier analysis of some 590 of the donors, V segments were called functional above 56.7% productive rearrangements and were called segregating when the between-donor standard deviation exceeded 5%. A statistical classification framework was built to diagnose cytomegalovirus status from the catalog of TCR beta chain sequences. A later analysis assigned V and J genes by comparing TCR nucleotide sequences with IMGT/GENE-DB human TR gene sequences. In a later analysis, CDR3 sequences and most-parsimonious VDJ recombination scenarios were assigned using the TCRdist pipeline. In a later analysis, every TCR beta chain was defined by the combination of its CDR3 amino acid sequence and its V-gene family, and reads without a unique V-gene family were dropped. In a later analysis, 500 to 650 highly shared, low-generation-probability nucleotide sequences were removed to address suspected cross-contamination and a sequencing artifact. For each public chain, a later analysis derived a clonal expansion index from normalized ranks of inferred template counts within each repertoire. In a later analysis, generation probabilities were computed using a VDJ recombination model fitted to out-of-frame rearrangements, and the results were checked against IGoR. A later analysis scored TCR-TCR, TCR-HLA and TCR-CMV co-occurrence with hypergeometric tests, applying a repertoire-size bias correction to TCR pairs. A later analysis estimated false discovery rates by permuting HLA or CMV assignments 20 times. In a later analysis, co-occurring TCRs were grouped using DBSCAN, with TCRdist sequence similarity added in when clustering inside HLA-allele-positive subsets. Repertoires with fewer than 30,000 or more than 120,000 public chains, plus five repertoires with anomalous nucleotide sharing, were excluded from co-occurrence clustering. Sourced from immuneACCESS, this table was stored by TCRdb with only in-frame sequences that have V and J called. A share of the clones is absent; for the studies checked, an unresolved V gene accounts for under half, and the remainder has no known explanation. Clone size and the V and J calls come from that table; the DNA yielded D and trimming. The sample contains 70,000 to 95,000 clones, less than 85% of them found a single time. The top ten hold approximately 5.6% of the sample.

The CDR3 starts with the cysteine, ends with the phenylalanine, and has 9 residues. Left in the record is the CDR3 DNA by itself, 27 bases read in frame from the first base. The germline V gene (reference sequence) provides CDR1 SEHNR and CDR2 FQNEAQ. In total, roughly 670 healthy bone marrow donors made up the cohort. At the time of sampling, all cohort members were nominally healthy, though unrecorded immune exposures were likely present. The donor tested CMV seropositive and was one of the 289 seropositive cohort members. A peripheral blood sample was provided by each donor, and peripheral blood mononuclear cells were used for TCR beta sequencing. The Qiagen DNeasy Blood Extraction Kit was used to extract genomic DNA from the blood cell samples. This clone is classified as medium-sized (0.01 to 0.1%). This receptor's antigen is unknown. The junction and the germline gene differ at one end; a read error may be behind it.

This TCR came from a man aged 25 to 40 in good health and CMV-seropositive. Sequencing was done on a sample of PBMCs. The rearranged segments are TRBV7-9 and TRBJ1-2, with 10 junctional bases fitting TRBD1. The CDR3 here reads CASPGQGDF. The bases read TGTGCCAGCCCCGGACAGGGGGACTTC.